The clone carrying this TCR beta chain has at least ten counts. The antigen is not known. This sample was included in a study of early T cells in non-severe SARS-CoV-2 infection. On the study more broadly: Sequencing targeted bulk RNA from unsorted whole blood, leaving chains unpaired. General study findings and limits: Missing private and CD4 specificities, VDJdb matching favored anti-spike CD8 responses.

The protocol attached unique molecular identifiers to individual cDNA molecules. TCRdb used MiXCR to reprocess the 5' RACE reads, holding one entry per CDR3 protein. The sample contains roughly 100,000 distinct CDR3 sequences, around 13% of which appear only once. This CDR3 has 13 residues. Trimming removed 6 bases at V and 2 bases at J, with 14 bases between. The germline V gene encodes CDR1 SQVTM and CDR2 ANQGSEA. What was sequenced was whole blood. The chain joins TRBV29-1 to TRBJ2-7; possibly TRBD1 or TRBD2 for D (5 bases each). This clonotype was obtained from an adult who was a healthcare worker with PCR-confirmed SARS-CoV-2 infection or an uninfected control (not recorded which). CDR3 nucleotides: TGCAGCGTAGGGTCGGGGCGAACCTACGAGCAGTACTTC. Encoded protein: CSVGSGRTYEQYF.